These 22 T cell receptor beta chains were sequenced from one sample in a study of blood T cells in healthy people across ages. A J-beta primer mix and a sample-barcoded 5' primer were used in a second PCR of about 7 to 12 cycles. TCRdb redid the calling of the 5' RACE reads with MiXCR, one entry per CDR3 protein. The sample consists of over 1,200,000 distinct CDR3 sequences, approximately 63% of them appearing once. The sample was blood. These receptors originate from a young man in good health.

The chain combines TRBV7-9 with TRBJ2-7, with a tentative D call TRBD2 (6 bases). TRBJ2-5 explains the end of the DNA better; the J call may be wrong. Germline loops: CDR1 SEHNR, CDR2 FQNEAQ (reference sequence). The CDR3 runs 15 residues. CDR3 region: CASSLLELAEETQYF. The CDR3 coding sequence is TGTGCCAGCAGCCTACTAGAACTAGCAGAAGAGACCCAGTACTTC.

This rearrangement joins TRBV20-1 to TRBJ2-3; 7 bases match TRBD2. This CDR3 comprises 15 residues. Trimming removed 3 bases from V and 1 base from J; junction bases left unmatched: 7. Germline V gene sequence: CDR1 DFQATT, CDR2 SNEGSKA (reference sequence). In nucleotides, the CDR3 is TGCAGTGCTAGGAACTCCAGCGGGGGCACAGATACGCAGTATTTT. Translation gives CSARNSSGGTDTQYF.

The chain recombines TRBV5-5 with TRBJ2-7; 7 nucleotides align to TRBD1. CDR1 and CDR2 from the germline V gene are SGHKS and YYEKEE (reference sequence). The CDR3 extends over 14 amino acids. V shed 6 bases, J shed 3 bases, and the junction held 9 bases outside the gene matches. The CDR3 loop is CASTEQGFGYEQYF. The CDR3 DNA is TGTGCCAGCACCGAACAGGGGTTTGGCTACGAGCAGTACTTC.

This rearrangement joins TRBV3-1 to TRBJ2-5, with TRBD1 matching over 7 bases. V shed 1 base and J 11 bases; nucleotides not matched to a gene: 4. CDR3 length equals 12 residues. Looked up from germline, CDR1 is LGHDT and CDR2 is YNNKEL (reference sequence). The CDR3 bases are TGTGCCAGCAGCCAAGTACAGGGGCCTCAGTACTTC. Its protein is CASSQVQGPQYF.

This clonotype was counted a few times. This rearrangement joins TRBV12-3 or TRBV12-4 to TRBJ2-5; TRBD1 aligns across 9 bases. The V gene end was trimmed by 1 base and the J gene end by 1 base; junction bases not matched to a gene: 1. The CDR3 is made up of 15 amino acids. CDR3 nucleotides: TGTGCCAGCAGTTTAGGACAGGGGGTCCAAGAGACCCAGTACTTC. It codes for CASSLGQGVQETQYF.

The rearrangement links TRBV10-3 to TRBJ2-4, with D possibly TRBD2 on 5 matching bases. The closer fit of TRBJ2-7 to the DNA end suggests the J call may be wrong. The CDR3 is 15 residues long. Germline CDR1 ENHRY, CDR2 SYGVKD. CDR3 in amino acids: CAISESRESSYEQYF. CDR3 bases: TGTGCCATCAGTGAGTCACGGGAAAGCTCCTACGAGCAGTACTTC.

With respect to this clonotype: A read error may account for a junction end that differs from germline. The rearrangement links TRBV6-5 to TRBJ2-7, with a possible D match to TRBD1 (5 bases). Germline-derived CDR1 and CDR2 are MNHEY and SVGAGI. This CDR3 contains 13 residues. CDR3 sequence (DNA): TGTGCCAGCAGTCAGGGTTACTACTACGAGCAGTACTTT. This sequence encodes CASSQGYYYEQYF.

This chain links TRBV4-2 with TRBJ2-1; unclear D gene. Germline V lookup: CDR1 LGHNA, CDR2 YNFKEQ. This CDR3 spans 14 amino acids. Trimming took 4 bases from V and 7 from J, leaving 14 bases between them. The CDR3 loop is CASSRRSAPNEQFF. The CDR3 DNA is TGTGCCAGCAGCCGGCGGTCAGCTCCGAATGAGCAGTTCTTC.

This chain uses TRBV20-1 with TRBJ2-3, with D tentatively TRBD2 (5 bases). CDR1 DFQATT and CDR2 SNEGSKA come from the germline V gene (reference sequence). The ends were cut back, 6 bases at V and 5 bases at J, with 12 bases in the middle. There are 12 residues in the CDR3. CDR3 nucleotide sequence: TGCAGTGCCCGCACGGCGGGAGATACGCAGTATTTT. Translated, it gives CSARTAGDTQYF.

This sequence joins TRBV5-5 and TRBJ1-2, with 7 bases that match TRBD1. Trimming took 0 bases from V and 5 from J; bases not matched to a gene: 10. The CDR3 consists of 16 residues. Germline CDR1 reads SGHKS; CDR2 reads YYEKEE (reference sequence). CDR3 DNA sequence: TGTGCCAGCAGCTTGGACGGCTTACAGGGGCGTTATGGCTACACCTTC. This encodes CASSLDGLQGRYGYTF.

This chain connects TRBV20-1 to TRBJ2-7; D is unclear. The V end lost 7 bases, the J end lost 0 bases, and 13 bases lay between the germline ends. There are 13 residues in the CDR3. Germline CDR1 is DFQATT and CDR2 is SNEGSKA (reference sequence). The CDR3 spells CSVTSAASYEQYF. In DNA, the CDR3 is TGCAGTGTAACGTCGGCAGCCTCCTACGAGCAGTACTTC.

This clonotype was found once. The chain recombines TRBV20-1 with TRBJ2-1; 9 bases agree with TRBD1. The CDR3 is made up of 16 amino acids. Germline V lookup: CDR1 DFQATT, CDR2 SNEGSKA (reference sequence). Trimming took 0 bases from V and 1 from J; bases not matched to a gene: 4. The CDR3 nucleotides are TGCAGTGCTAGAGACCGGGACAGGGCTTCCTACAATGAGCAGTTCTTC. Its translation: CSARDRDRASYNEQFF.

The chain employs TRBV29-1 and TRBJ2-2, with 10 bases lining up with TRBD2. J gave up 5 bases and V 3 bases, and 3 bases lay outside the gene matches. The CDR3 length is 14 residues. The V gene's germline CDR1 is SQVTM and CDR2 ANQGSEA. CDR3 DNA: TGCAGCGTTGATCTAGCGGGGGTAACCGGGGAGCTGTTTTTT. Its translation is CSVDLAGVTGELFF.

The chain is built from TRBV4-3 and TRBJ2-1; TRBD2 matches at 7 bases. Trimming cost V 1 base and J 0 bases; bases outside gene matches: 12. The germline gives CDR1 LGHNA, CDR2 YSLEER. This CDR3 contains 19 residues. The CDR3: CASSQGLPSGASSYNEQFF. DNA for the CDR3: TGCGCCAGCAGCCAAGGGCTCCCCAGCGGGGCGAGCTCCTACAATGAGCAGTTCTTC.

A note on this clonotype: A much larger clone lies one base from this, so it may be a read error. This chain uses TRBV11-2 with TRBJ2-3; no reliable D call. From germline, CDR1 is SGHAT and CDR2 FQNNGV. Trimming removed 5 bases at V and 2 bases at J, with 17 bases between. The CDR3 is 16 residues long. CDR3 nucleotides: TGTGCCAGCAGCCAGTATGGAAGGCAATTCACAGATACGCAGTATTTT. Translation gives CASSQYGRQFTDTQYF.

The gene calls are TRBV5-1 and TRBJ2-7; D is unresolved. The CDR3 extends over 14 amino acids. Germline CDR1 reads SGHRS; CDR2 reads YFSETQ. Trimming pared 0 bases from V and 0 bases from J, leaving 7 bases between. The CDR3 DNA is TGCGCCAGCAGCTTGGTCGACCTCTCCTACGAGCAGTACTTC. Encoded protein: CASSLVDLSYEQYF. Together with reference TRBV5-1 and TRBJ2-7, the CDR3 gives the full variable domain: KAGVTQTPRYLIKTRGQQVTLSCSPISGHRSVSWYQQTPGQGLQFLFEYFSETQRNKGNFPGRFSGRQFSNSRSEMNVSTLELGDSALYLCASSLVDLSYEQYFGPGTRLTVT.

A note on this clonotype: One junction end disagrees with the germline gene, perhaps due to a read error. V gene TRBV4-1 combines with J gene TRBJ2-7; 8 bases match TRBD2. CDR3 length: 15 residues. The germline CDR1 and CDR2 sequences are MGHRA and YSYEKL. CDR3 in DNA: TGTGCCAGCAGCCAAGATCGCACTAGCGGCTACGAGCAGTACTTC. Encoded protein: CASSQDRTSGYEQYF.

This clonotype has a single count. CDR3 in amino acids: CASSLQGVITNYGYTF. CDR3 bases: TGTGCCAGCAGCTTACAGGGAGTTATAACTAACTATGGCTACACCTTC. The chain recombines TRBV7-9 with TRBJ1-2; possibly TRBD1 for D (5 bases). Trimming shortened V by 2 bases and J by 0 bases, and 13 bases separated the two germline ends. The CDR3 covers 16 residues. CDR1 is SEHNR, CDR2 FQNEAQ, per germline (reference sequence).

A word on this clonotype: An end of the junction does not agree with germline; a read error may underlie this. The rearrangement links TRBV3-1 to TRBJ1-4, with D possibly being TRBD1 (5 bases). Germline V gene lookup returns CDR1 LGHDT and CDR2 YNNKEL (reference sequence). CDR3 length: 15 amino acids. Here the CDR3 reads CASNQDEVRGEKLFF. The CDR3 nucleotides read TGTGCCAGCAACCAAGATGAGGTGCGGGGCGAAAAACTGTTTTTT. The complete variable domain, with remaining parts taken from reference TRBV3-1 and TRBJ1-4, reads DTAVSQTPKYLVTQMGNDKSIKCEQNLGHDTMYWYKQDSKKFLKIMFSYNNKELIINETVPNRFSPKSPDKAHLNLHINSLELGDSAVYFCASNQDEVRGEKLFFGSGTQLSVL.

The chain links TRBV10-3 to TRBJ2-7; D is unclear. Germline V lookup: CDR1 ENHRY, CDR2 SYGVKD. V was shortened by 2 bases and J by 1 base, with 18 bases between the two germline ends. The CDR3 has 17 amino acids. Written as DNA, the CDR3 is TGTGCCATCAGTGAGACAAGTTCCCTATCTAGGTCCTACGAGCAGTACTTC. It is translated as CAISETSSLSRSYEQYF.

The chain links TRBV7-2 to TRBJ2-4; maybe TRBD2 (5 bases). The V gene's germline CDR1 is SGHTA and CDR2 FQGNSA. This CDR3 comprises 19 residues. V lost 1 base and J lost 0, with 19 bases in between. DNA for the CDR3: TGTGCCAGCAGCTTAGACACCCCACTAGTGCCTCTAGCCAAAAACATTCAGTACTTC. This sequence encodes CASSLDTPLVPLAKNIQYF.

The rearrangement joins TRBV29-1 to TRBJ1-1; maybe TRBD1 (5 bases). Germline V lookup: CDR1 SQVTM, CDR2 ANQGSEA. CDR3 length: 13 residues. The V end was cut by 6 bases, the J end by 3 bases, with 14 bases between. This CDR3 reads CSVKVGGDTEAFF. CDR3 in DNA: TGCAGCGTGAAAGTGGGGGGAGACACTGAAGCTTTCTTT.